Each of the 2 T cell receptor beta chains below was sequenced from the same sample in a study of shared clonotypes between healthy human individuals (TCRdb year 2020). Receptors were amplified or captured by the immunoSEQ multiplex PCR assay. TCRdb obtained this table from immuneACCESS and retained in-frame rearrangements with V and J assigned. These tables miss some clones; where compared with another copy, unresolved V genes account for less than half of the shortfall, and the remainder is unexplained. Within this sample are hundreds of thousands of clones, with 79% of them counted one time only. The ten largest clones take up over 10% of the sample. Material for sequencing was PBMCs. Receptor source: a woman in her thirties or forties in good health. Some clones in this sample may be carry-over from other donors' samples.

There are many counts of this clone. This CDR3 reads CASSLSGTNYEQYF. The DNA for the CDR3 is TGTGCCAGCAGCCTTAGCGGGACAAACTACGAGCAGTACTTC. The chain carries TRBV11-2 and TRBJ2-7; 8 bases fit TRBD2. In germline, CDR1 is SGHAT, CDR2 FQNNGV. This CDR3 is built from 14 residues. J was trimmed by 3 bases and V by 5 bases; bases with no gene match: 6.

The chain couples TRBV27 to TRBJ1-1; TRBD1 might be the D (5 bases). Per the germline V gene, CDR1 is MNHEY and CDR2 is SMNVEV (reference sequence). This CDR3 is 13 amino acids long. Trimming took 3 bases from V and 1 from J, leaving 6 bases between them. CDR3 DNA: TGTGCCAGCAGTTTGAGGGGGAACACTGAAGCTTTCTTT. Its translation is CASSLRGNTEAFF.